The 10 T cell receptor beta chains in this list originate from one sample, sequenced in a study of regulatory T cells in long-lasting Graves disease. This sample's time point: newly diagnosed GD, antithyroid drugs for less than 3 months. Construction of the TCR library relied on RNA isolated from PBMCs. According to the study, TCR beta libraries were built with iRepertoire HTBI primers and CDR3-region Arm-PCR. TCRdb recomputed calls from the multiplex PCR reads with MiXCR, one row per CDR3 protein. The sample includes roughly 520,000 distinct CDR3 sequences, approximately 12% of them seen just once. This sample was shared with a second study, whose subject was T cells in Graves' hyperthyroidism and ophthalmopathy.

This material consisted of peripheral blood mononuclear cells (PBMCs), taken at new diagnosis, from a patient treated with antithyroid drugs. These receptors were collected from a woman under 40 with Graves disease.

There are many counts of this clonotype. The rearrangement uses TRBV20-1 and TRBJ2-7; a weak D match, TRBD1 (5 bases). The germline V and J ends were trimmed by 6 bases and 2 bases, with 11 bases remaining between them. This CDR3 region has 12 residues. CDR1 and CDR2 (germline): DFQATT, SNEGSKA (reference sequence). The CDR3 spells CSAPDSTYEQYF. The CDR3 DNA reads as TGCAGTGCCCCAGACAGTACCTACGAGCAGTACTTC.

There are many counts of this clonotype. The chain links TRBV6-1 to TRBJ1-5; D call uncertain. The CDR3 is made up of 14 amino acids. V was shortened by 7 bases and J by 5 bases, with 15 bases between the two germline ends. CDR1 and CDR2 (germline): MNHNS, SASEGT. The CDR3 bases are TGTGCCAGCAAGTGGCGGGAAAATCATCAGCCCCAGCATTTT. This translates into CASKWRENHQPQHF.

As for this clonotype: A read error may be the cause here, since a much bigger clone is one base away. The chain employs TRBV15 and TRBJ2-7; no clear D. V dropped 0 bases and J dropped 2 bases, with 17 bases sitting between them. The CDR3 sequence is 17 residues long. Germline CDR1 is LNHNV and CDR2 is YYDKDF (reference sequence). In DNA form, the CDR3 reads TGTGCCACCAGCAGAGATCAGAGAGGCCCGCTGCCCTACGAGCAGTACTTC. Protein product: CATSRDQRGPLPYEQYF. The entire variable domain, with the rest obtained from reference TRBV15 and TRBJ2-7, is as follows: DAMVIQNPRYQVTQFGKPVTLSCSQTLNHNVMYWYQQKSSQAPKLLFHYYDKDFNNEADTPDNFQSRRPNTSFCFLDIRSPGLGDTAMYLCATSRDQRGPLPYEQYFGPGTRLTVT.

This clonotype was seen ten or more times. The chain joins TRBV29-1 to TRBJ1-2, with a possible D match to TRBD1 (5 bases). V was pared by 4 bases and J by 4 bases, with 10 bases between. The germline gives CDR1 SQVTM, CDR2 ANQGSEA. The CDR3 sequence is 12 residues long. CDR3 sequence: CSVGGGGYGYTF. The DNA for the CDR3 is TGCAGCGTTGGCGGGGGGGGCTATGGCTACACCTTC.

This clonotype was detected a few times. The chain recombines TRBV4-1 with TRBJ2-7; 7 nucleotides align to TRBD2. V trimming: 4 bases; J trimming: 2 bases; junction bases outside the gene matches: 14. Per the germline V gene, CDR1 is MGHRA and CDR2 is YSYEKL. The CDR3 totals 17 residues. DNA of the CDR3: TGCGCCAGCAGCCCTGCACCCGGGGCTAGCGGTACCTACGAGCAGTACTTC. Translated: CASSPAPGASGTYEQYF.

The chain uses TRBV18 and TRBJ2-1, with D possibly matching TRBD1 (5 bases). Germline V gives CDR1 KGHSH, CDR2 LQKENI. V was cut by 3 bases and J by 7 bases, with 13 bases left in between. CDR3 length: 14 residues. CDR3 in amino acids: CASSPGLVENEQFF. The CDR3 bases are TGTGCCAGCTCACCGGGGCTGGTGGAGAATGAGCAGTTCTTC.

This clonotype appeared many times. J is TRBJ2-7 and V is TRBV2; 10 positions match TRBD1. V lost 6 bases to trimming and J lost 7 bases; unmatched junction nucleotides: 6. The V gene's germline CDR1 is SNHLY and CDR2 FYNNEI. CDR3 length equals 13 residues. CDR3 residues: CASSPGTGEEQYF. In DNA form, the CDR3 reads TGTGCCAGCAGCCCCGGGACAGGGGAAGAGCAGTACTTC.

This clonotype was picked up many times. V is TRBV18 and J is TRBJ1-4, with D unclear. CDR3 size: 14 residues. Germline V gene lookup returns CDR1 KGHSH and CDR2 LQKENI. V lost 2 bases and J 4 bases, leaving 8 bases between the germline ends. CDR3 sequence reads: CASSPGPRNEKLFF. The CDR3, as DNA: TGTGCCAGCTCACCAGGACCGCGTAATGAAAAACTGTTTTTT.

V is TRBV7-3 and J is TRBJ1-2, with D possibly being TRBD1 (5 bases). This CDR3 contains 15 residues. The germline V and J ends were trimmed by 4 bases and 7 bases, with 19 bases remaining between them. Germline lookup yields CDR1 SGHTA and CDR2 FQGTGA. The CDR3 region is CASSSDPQGNGGYTF. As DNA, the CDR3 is TGTGCCAGCAGCTCCGACCCCCAGGGTAACGGTGGCTACACCTTC.

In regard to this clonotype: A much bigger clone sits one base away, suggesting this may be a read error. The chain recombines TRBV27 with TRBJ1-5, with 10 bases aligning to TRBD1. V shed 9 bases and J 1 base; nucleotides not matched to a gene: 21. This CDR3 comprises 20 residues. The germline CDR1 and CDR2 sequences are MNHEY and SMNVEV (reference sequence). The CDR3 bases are TGTGCCAGAAGTGCACCTTTTTCCGGGACAGGGGATAGCAGCAATCAGCCCCAGCATTTT. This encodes CARSAPFSGTGDSSNQPQHF.